This T cell receptor beta chain comes out of a study of CD8+CD57+ T cells in acquired aplastic anemia. Across the study: Sorted cells (CD4+ and CD8+) yielded DNA amounts that averaged roughly 3 ug. Study results and limitations: In CD8+ cells, Simpson's diversity showed no significant difference between patients and controls.

Genomic DNA was employed as the template in profiling TCR beta VDJ and CDR3. Using its own MiXCR run on the reads, TCRdb lists one record per CDR3 protein. The table includes fewer than 200,000 distinct CDR3 sequences, over 70% detected once. To note about this clonotype: Its matching antigen is unknown.

Whoever was chosen for sequencing had shown CD8+CD57+ cell expansion by flow cytometry. In all patients, the disease was severe acquired aplastic anemia. No therapy was given to patients before blood sampling. The specimen was sorted CD4+, CD8+, or CD8+CD57+ T cells (not recorded which) from PBMCs. The source of this sequence is a human donor with aplastic anemia.

The CDR3 protein is CASSPSGTALGGYTF. The CDR3 region has the DNA TGTGCCAGTAGTCCCTCCGGGACAGCCTTGGGTGGCTACACCTTC. The chain carries TRBV19 and TRBJ1-2; 7 bases are shared with TRBD1. The CDR3 runs to 15 residues. Germline lookup yields CDR1 LNHDA and CDR2 SQIVND (reference sequence). The junction had 13 bases not matched to a gene; V was cut back by 5 bases and J by 7 bases.